The 7 T cell receptor beta chains below all came from one sample that was sequenced in a study of cytomegalovirus exposure and HLA in healthy donors. The repertoire was sequenced with immunoSEQ multiplex PCR; TCRdb's copy has only in-frame clones and lacks some. The table shows more than 85,000 clones, with about 85% occurring only once. Sequencing was done on a sample of PBMCs. Every receptor here comes from a young woman in good health and CMV-seropositive.

This clone was seen only once. The chain is built from TRBV28 and TRBJ1-2, with TRBD1 matching 7 bases. This CDR3 region has 12 residues. V dropped 8 bases and J dropped 4; count of bases not matched to a gene: 4. Germline-derived CDR1 and CDR2 are MDHEN and SYDVKM. DNA of the CDR3: TGTGCCAGCCAGGGGGGAGCCTATGGCTACACCTTC. This gives the protein CASQGGAYGYTF.

The genes are TRBV6-5 and TRBJ1-5, with 10 positions matching TRBD1. This CDR3 is 14 amino acids long. The germline V gene has CDR1 MNHEY and CDR2 SVGAGI. Trimming at V came to 4 bases and at J to 6 bases, leaving 3 bases not matched to a gene. This CDR3 reads CASSSTGGGQPQHF. DNA of the CDR3: TGTGCCAGCAGTTCGACAGGGGGCGGTCAGCCCCAGCATTTT.

CDR3 nucleotides: TGTGCCAGCAGCCCAGCGGGGGGGAGGACTGAAGCTTTCTTT. This encodes CASSPAGGRTEAFF. The chain carries TRBV28 and TRBJ1-1; a weak D match, TRBD1 (5 bases). The CDR3 contains 14 residues. The ends were cut back, 6 bases at V and 5 bases at J, with 16 bases in the middle. Germline CDR1 reads MDHEN; CDR2 reads SYDVKM.

This chain joins TRBV15 and TRBJ1-1, with D unresolved. Trimming took 0 bases from V and 8 from J, leaving 10 bases between them. This CDR3 is built from 13 residues. Germline V gene sequence: CDR1 LNHNV, CDR2 YYDKDF (reference sequence). This CDR3 is CATSRDLKTEAFF. The CDR3 DNA follows: TGTGCCACCAGCAGAGATCTAAAGACAGAAGCTTTCTTT.

The chain is built from TRBV19 and TRBJ2-7; D ambiguous. This CDR3 is built from 15 residues. V dropped 1 base and J dropped 2 bases, with 12 bases sitting between them. Germline V CDR1 and CDR2: LNHDA, SQIVND (reference sequence). CDR3 residues: CASSIAGDITYEQYF. CDR3 sequence (DNA): TGTGCCAGTAGTATAGCCGGCGACATTACCTACGAGCAGTACTTC.

In this sample, this clone turned up a few times. CDR3 nucleotide sequence: TGTGCCAGCGTACGGCCAGGGGGCTATGGCTACACCTTC. This sequence encodes CASVRPGGYGYTF. The chain carries TRBV6-5 and TRBJ1-2; 7 nucleotides align to TRBD1. J lost 4 bases, V lost 8 bases, and 7 bases had no gene match. This CDR3 region has 13 residues. In germline, CDR1 is MNHEY, CDR2 SVGAGI.

V usage is TRBV7-9 and J usage is TRBJ2-7; 8 nucleotides align to TRBD1. CDR1 and CDR2 from the germline V gene are SEHNR and FQNEAQ (reference sequence). The J segment lost 2 bases and the V segment lost 1 base, leaving 7 bases of the junction unmatched. This CDR3 comprises 16 residues. The CDR3 reads CASSLEQGAQTYEQYF. The DNA for the CDR3 is TGTGCCAGCAGCTTAGAGCAGGGGGCCCAAACCTACGAGCAGTACTTC.